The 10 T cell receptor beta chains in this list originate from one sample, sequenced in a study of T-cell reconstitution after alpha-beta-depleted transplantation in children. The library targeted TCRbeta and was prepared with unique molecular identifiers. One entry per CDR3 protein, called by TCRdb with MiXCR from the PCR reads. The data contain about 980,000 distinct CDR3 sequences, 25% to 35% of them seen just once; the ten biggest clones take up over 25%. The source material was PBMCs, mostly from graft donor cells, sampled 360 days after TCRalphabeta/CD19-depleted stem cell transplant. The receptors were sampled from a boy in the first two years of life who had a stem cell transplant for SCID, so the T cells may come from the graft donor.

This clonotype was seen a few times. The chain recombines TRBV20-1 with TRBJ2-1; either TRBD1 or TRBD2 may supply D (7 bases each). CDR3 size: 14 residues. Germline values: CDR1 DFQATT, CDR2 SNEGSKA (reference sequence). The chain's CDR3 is CSARGRREGNEQFF. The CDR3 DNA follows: TGCAGCGCCAGGGGGAGAAGGGAGGGTAATGAGCAGTTCTTC.

The CDR3 nucleotides are TGTGCCAGTAGTATTTCCGCGAATAATTCACCCCTCCACTTT. It encodes CASSISANNSPLHF. The rearrangement links TRBV19 to TRBJ1-6; D is undetermined. V lost 3 bases to trimming and J lost 5 bases, with 8 bases between them. CDR3 length equals 14 residues. Germline CDR1 LNHDA, CDR2 SQIVND (reference sequence). Looking up the rest from reference TRBV19 and TRBJ1-6 gives the full variable domain: DGGITQSPKYLFRKEGQNVTLSCEQNLNHDAMYWYRQDPGQGLRLIYYSQIVNDFQKGDIAEGYSVSREKKESFPLTVTSAQKNPTAFYLCASSISANNSPLHFGNGTRLTVT.

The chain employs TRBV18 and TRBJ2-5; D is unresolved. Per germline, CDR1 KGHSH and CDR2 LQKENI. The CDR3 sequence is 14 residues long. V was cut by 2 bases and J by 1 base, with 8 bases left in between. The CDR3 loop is CASSPVRTQETQYF. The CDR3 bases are TGTGCCAGCTCACCAGTAAGGACCCAAGAGACCCAGTACTTC.

CDR3 sequence (DNA): TGCAGCGTTGGGGTTAAGGGACGGAAAAAAGAGACCCAGTACTTC. Translation gives CSVGVKGRKKETQYF. The rearrangement links TRBV29-1 to TRBJ2-5; the D call may be TRBD1 or TRBD2 (5 bases each). Germline V gene data show CDR1 as SQVTM and CDR2 as ANQGSEA. V was shortened by 4 bases and J by 3 bases, with 18 bases between the two germline ends. The CDR3 loop spans 15 amino acids.

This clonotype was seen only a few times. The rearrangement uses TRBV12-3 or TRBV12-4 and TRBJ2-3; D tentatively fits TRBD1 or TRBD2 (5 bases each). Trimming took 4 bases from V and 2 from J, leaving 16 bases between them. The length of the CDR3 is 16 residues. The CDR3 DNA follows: TGTGCCAGCAGTTCAAAACTAGGGGTGAACACAGATACGCAGTATTTT. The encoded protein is CASSSKLGVNTDTQYF.

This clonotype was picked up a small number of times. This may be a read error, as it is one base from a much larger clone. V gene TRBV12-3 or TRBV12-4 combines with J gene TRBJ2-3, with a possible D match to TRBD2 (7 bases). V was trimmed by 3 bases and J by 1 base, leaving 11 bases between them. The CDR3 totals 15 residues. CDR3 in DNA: TGTGCCAGCAGTTTGGGGGGGCCTCGCACAGATACGCAGTATTTT. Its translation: CASSLGGPRTDTQYF.

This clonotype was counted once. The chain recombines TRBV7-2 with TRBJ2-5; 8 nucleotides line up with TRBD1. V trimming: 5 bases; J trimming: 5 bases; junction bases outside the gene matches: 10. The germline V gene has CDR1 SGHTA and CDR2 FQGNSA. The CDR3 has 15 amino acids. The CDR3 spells CASSLSRDRKETQYF. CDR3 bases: TGTGCCAGCAGCCTCTCCCGGGACAGGAAGGAGACCCAGTACTTC.

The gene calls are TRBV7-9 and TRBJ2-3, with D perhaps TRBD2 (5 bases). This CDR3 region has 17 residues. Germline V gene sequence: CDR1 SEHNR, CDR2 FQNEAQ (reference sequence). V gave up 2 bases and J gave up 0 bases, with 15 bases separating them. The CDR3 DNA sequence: TGTGCCAGCAGCTTACTTAGGCCTAGCCTTAGCACAGATACGCAGTATTTT. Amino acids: CASSLLRPSLSTDTQYF. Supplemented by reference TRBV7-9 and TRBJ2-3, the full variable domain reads DTGVSQNPRHKITKRGQNVTFRCDPISEHNRLYWYRQTLGQGPEFLTYFQNEAQLEKSRLLSDRFSAERPKGSFSTLEIQRTEQGDSAMYLCASSLLRPSLSTDTQYFGPGTRLTVL.

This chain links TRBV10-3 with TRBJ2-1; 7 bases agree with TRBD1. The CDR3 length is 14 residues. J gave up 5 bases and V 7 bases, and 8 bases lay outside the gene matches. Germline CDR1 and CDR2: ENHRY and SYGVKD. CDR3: CAIKGATWDNEQFF. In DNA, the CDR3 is TGTGCCATCAAGGGGGCTACTTGGGACAATGAGCAGTTCTTC.

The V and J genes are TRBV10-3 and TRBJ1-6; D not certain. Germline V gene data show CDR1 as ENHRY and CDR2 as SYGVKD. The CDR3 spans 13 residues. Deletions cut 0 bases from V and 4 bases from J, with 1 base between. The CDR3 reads CAISESYNSPLHF. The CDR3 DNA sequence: TGTGCCATCAGTGAGTCTTATAATTCACCCCTCCACTTT.